The 29 T cell receptor beta chains listed next were all sequenced from one sample in a study of neurological immune-mediated disorders. Time point here: longitudinal time-point 3. TCRdb independently ran MiXCR on the 5' RACE reads; one entry per CDR3 protein. The sample records approximately 80,000 distinct CDR3 sequences, around 4% being singletons. Sequencing input: PBMCs. The receptor source for this set is a woman between 55 and 75 years old with multiple sclerosis.

This clonotype was counted ten times or more. The chain is built from TRBV10-2 and TRBJ1-5, with D perhaps matching TRBD1 (6 bases). CDR1 and CDR2 (germline): WSHSY, SAAADI. This CDR3 is 16 amino acids long. Trimming cost V 2 bases and J 0 bases, with 11 bases left between them. DNA for the CDR3: TGCGCCAGCAGTGAGAGAGGGGGAGGTAGCAATCAGCCCCAGCATTTT. This gives the protein CASSERGGGSNQPQHF.

This clonotype was counted at least ten times. The V call is TRBV9, the J call TRBJ2-4, with a weak D call TRBD2 (6 bases). CDR1 is SGDLS, CDR2 YYNGEE, per germline. CDR3 length: 19 amino acids. Deletions cut 0 bases from V and 0 bases from J, with 19 bases between. DNA of the CDR3: TGTGCCAGCAGCGTAGGATGGTTGGGGGGTCCGGTAGCCAAAAACATTCAGTACTTC. It translates to CASSVGWLGGPVAKNIQYF.

The chain carries TRBV7-6 and TRBJ2-3; D perhaps matches TRBD2 (6 bases). Trimming removed 1 base at V and 0 bases at J, with 17 bases between. The germline V gene has CDR1 SGHVS and CDR2 FNYEAQ. The CDR3 covers 18 residues. The CDR3 DNA is TGTGCCAGCAGCTTAGAGCCACCGGGACTTACTAGCACAGATACGCAGTATTTT. It specifies CASSLEPPGLTSTDTQYF.

The sample holds many counts of this clonotype. This chain uses TRBV14 with TRBJ1-1; no firm D call. The CDR3 extends over 13 amino acids. CDR1 and CDR2 (germline): SGHDN, FVKESK. Between the trimmed V and J ends, which lost 6 bases and 0 bases, there was a span of 8 bases. For the CDR3, the DNA is TGTGCCAGCAGTCCCAATATGAACACTGAAGCTTTCTTT. It codes for CASSPNMNTEAFF.

A few counts support this clonotype. V gene TRBV20-1 combines with J gene TRBJ1-2, with D possibly being TRBD1 (5 bases). V lost 6 bases and J lost 5, with 16 bases in between. Germline assignment: CDR1 DFQATT and CDR2 SNEGSKA (reference sequence). CDR3 length equals 13 residues. CDR3 bases: TGCAGTGCAATTCGGGACCGCATATATGGCTACACCTTC. Translated, it gives CSAIRDRIYGYTF.

This clonotype was seen at least ten times. The gene calls are TRBV4-1 and TRBJ1-4, with a possible D match to TRBD1 (6 bases). The CDR3 loop spans 18 amino acids. Germline V CDR1 and CDR2: MGHRA, YSYEKL. V was clipped by 4 bases and J by 0 bases, with 18 bases between them. The CDR3 is CASSLYRVSVATNEKLFF. CDR3 bases: TGCGCCAGCAGCCTTTACAGGGTTTCGGTCGCAACTAATGAAAAACTGTTTTTT.

There are many counts of this clonotype. V is TRBV11-2 and J is TRBJ2-2, with TRBD2 matching 9 bases. Losses at the gene ends were 5 bases for V and 7 bases for J; bases not matched to a gene: 14. The CDR3 is 17 residues long. Germline V gene data show CDR1 as SGHAT and CDR2 as FQNNGV. The CDR3 region has the DNA TGTGCCAGCAGCCCCGTGGGCGGGGGGGCGGGGATCGGGGAGCTGTTTTTT. Protein sequence: CASSPVGGGAGIGELFF.

This clonotype occurred many times. This chain joins TRBV18 and TRBJ1-4; TRBD1 matches 7 bases. CDR3 size: 17 residues. With 2 bases clipped from V and 8 bases from J, the junction kept 14 bases outside the gene matches. The germline gives CDR1 KGHSH, CDR2 LQKENI. This CDR3 reads CASSPGGGGAYREKLFF. The CDR3 DNA sequence: TGTGCCAGCTCACCAGGTGGAGGGGGCGCGTACCGGGAAAAACTGTTTTTT.

This clonotype was recorded at least ten times. This chain uses TRBV27 with TRBJ2-7; a weak D match, TRBD1 (6 bases). Per the germline V gene, CDR1 is MNHEY and CDR2 is SMNVEV (reference sequence). The length of the CDR3 is 15 residues. The ends were cut back, 1 base at V and 0 bases at J, with 10 bases in the middle. CDR3 amino acids: CASSLLGADSYEQYF. Written as DNA, the CDR3 is TGTGCCAGCAGTTTATTGGGGGCAGACTCCTACGAGCAGTACTTC.

There are many counts of this clonotype. The V gene is TRBV20-1, the J gene TRBJ2-1; 7 nucleotides agree with TRBD2. The germline gives CDR1 DFQATT, CDR2 SNEGSKA (reference sequence). This CDR3 comprises 14 residues. Germline trimming cut 3 bases from V and 2 bases from J; bases unmatched to any gene: 4. CDR3 bases: TGCAGTGCTAGCGCGGGGGACGCCTACAATGAGCAGTTCTTC. Translated: CSASAGDAYNEQFF.

This clonotype showed up many times. The chain uses TRBV7-2 and TRBJ1-5; D is possibly TRBD1 (5 bases). Trimming left V 7 bases short and J 7 bases short, with 14 bases between. The CDR3 has 13 residues. From germline, CDR1 is SGHTA and CDR2 FQGNSA. Written as DNA, the CDR3 is TGTGCCAGCACAGACGCGGGGGACCAGCCCCAGCATTTT. This codes for CASTDAGDQPQHF.

In this sample, this clonotype turned up many times. The genes are TRBV29-1 and TRBJ1-1; D is ambiguous. Germline V CDR1 and CDR2: SQVTM, ANQGSEA. V lost 6 bases, J lost 11 bases, and 16 bases lay in between. The CDR3 runs 11 residues. This CDR3 reads CSVRTSPGAFF. CDR3 coding DNA: TGCAGCGTCCGCACTTCTCCGGGGGCTTTCTTT.

This clonotype was seen a handful of times. V usage is TRBV6-5 and J usage is TRBJ2-7, with D maybe TRBD2 (6 bases). This CDR3 region has 13 residues. The V and J ends lost 6 bases and 7 bases respectively, with 16 bases between them. The V gene's germline CDR1 is MNHEY and CDR2 SVGAGI. DNA for the CDR3: TGTGCCAGCAGCCAAGACCGAGGGAGGGAGCAGTACTTC. As protein: CASSQDRGREQYF.

This clonotype was picked up many times. This rearrangement joins TRBV5-1 to TRBJ2-1, with TRBD2 matching 10 bases. The CDR3 has 15 residues. V shed 5 bases and J 5 bases; nucleotides not matched to a gene: 7. Germline V gene sequence: CDR1 SGHRS, CDR2 YFSETQ. For the CDR3, the DNA is TGCGCCAGCAGTTTTAGCGGGGGGCCAGACAATGAGCAGTTCTTC. Translated: CASSFSGGPDNEQFF. Using reference TRBV5-1 and TRBJ2-1 for the parts outside the CDR3, the full variable domain is KAGVTQTPRYLIKTRGQQVTLSCSPISGHRSVSWYQQTPGQGLQFLFEYFSETQRNKGNFPGRFSGRQFSNSRSEMNVSTLELGDSALYLCASSFSGGPDNEQFFGPGTRLTVL.

This clonotype was picked up many times. The chain carries TRBV12-3 or TRBV12-4 and TRBJ1-1; 9 nucleotides match TRBD1. V shed 3 bases and J 10 bases; nucleotides not matched to a gene: 9. The CDR3 is made up of 14 amino acids. The CDR3: CASSFGTGPSGAFF. The CDR3 nucleotides read TGTGCCAGCAGTTTTGGGACAGGGCCCTCGGGAGCTTTCTTT.

This clonotype was counted only a few times. The chain carries TRBV14 and TRBJ1-2; D possibly corresponds to TRBD1 (5 bases). The V gene lost 5 bases and the J gene lost 0 bases, with 25 bases spanning the gap. Germline V gives CDR1 SGHDN, CDR2 FVKESK. The CDR3 runs to 19 residues. Here the CDR3 reads CASSYEVRDPTKANYGYTF. CDR3 DNA: TGTGCCAGCAGCTATGAGGTCCGGGACCCTACAAAAGCTAACTATGGCTACACCTTC.

This clonotype was counted at least ten times. The rearrangement joins TRBV7-9 to TRBJ1-2; D might be TRBD1 (6 bases). The V end was cut by 5 bases, the J end by 4 bases, with 14 bases between. The CDR3 contains 14 residues. Germline values: CDR1 SEHNR, CDR2 FQNEAQ (reference sequence). CDR3 coding DNA: TGTGCCAGCAGCGCGGACAGCATGGCCTATGGCTACACCTTC. This codes for CASSADSMAYGYTF.

The chain has TRBV14 and TRBJ1-1; D gene ambiguous. The germline V and J ends were trimmed by 4 bases and 3 bases, with 18 bases remaining between them. CDR1 and CDR2 (germline): SGHDN, FVKESK. The length of the CDR3 is 16 residues. CDR3 sequence: CASSPIRPTRDTEAFF. In DNA, the CDR3 is TGTGCCAGCAGCCCGATACGACCTACGCGGGACACTGAAGCTTTCTTT.

This clonotype occurred many times. This chain joins TRBV12-3 or TRBV12-4 and TRBJ2-2; D is uncertain. This CDR3 is built from 12 residues. V lost 5 bases and J lost 5, with 6 bases in between. DNA for the CDR3: TGTGCCAGCAGTAAAAGAACCGGGGAGCTGTTTTTT. Translated: CASSKRTGELFF.

This clonotype has at least ten counts. The rearrangement links TRBV27 to TRBJ1-1; D is undetermined. The CDR3 covers 14 residues. Trimming shortened V by 2 bases and J by 1 base, and 8 bases separated the two germline ends. The germline CDR1 and CDR2 sequences are MNHEY and SMNVEV (reference sequence). The CDR3 DNA reads TGTGCCAGCAGTTTACCCGGGAAGAACACTGAAGCTTTCTTT. Translated, it gives CASSLPGKNTEAFF.

This clonotype was found many times. The chain is built from TRBV5-1 and TRBJ1-1; a possible D gene is TRBD1 (5 bases). Trimming removed 5 bases from V and 1 base from J, with 9 bases in between. This CDR3 comprises 13 residues. Per the germline V gene, CDR1 is SGHRS and CDR2 is YFSETQ. This CDR3 is CASRGGGNTEAFF. CDR3 bases: TGCGCCAGCAGGGGGGGAGGGAACACTGAAGCTTTCTTT. Full variable domain (outside the CDR3, taken from reference TRBV5-1 and TRBJ1-1): KAGVTQTPRYLIKTRGQQVTLSCSPISGHRSVSWYQQTPGQGLQFLFEYFSETQRNKGNFPGRFSGRQFSNSRSEMNVSTLELGDSALYLCASRGGGNTEAFFGQGTRLTVV.

This clonotype has just a few counts. Written as DNA, the CDR3 is TGTGCCAGCAGCCCACCAGATACGCAGTATTTT. Translating gives CASSPPDTQYF. The V and J genes are TRBV6-5 and TRBJ2-3; D remains ambiguous. Germline-derived CDR1 and CDR2 are MNHEY and SVGAGI. V gave up 6 bases and J gave up 4 bases, with 5 bases separating them. The length of the CDR3 is 11 residues.

The sample holds many counts of this clonotype. The chain combines TRBV12-3 or TRBV12-4 with TRBJ2-2; D ambiguous. V lost 7 bases, J lost 2 bases, and 5 bases lay in between. The CDR3 has 12 residues. The CDR3: CASKINTGELFF. In DNA form, the CDR3 reads TGTGCCAGCAAGATAAACACCGGGGAGCTGTTTTTT.

In this sample, this clonotype turned up many times. This chain uses TRBV5-5 with TRBJ1-4; maybe TRBD1 (6 bases). V lost 1 base, J lost 0 bases, and 10 bases lay in between. Germline CDR1 reads SGHKS; CDR2 reads YYEKEE (reference sequence). The CDR3 covers 16 residues. The CDR3 is CASSLTGIPTNEKLFF. The CDR3 DNA reads as TGTGCCAGCAGCTTGACAGGGATCCCAACTAATGAAAAACTGTTTTTT.

This clonotype showed up many times. The chain recombines TRBV5-6 with TRBJ1-5; D not resolved. Germline V lookup: CDR1 SGHDT, CDR2 YYEEEE. Trimming left V 0 bases short and J 4 bases short, with 5 bases between. This CDR3 is 13 amino acids long. The CDR3 here is CASSLDRNQPQHF. For the CDR3, the DNA is TGTGCCAGCAGCTTGGACCGGAATCAGCCCCAGCATTTT.

This clonotype has a count of ten or more. The rearrangement joins TRBV7-2 to TRBJ1-2; 9 bases align to TRBD1. Germline V lookup: CDR1 SGHTA, CDR2 FQGNSA. Trimming removed 1 base from V and 5 bases from J; junction bases left unmatched: 8. This CDR3 is built from 16 residues. The CDR3 reads CASSLGGQGRGYGYTF. The CDR3 DNA reads TGTGCCAGCAGCTTAGGGGGACAGGGCCGGGGTTATGGCTACACCTTC.

This clonotype was observed at least ten times. The rearrangement joins TRBV3-1 to TRBJ2-7; 7 bases fit TRBD1. V shed 1 base and J 8 bases; nucleotides not matched to a gene: 14. CDR1 and CDR2 (germline): LGHDT, YNNKEL (reference sequence). The CDR3 consists of 16 residues. CDR3 residues: CASSQAFGQDPFKQYF. In nucleotides, the CDR3 is TGTGCCAGCAGCCAAGCTTTTGGACAGGACCCTTTCAAGCAGTACTTC.

This clonotype came up many times. The chain employs TRBV9 and TRBJ2-1; no firm D call. The germline gives CDR1 SGDLS, CDR2 YYNGEE. This CDR3 contains 15 residues. The V and J ends lost 0 bases and 0 bases respectively, with 7 bases between them. CDR3 DNA sequence: TGTGCCAGCAGCGTAGTCTCAAGCTCCTACAATGAGCAGTTCTTC. Its translation is CASSVVSSSYNEQFF.

This clonotype was counted at least ten times. The genes are TRBV5-1 and TRBJ2-5; 8 bases map to TRBD2. Germline lookup yields CDR1 SGHRS and CDR2 YFSETQ. Losses at the gene ends were 4 bases for V and 5 bases for J; bases not matched to a gene: 7. This CDR3 is built from 14 residues. DNA of the CDR3: TGCGCCAGCAGCGAGGCGGGGGGCGTGGAGACCCAGTACTTC. This gives the protein CASSEAGGVETQYF.